This paragraph reports one TCR beta chain. Its antigen is not known. The sample comes from a study of neoadjuvant anti-PD-1 for oral cavity cancer. Study at large: Nivolumab at 3 mg/kg was mostly given biweekly, three to four doses, pre-surgery. Patients without progression got a fourth dose around day 43. Study outcomes and limitations: Treg/Th17 ratio rose with pretreatment blood and fell with post-treatment tumor TCRbeta clonality.

CDR1 SGHTA and CDR2 FQGNSA come from the germline V gene. The ends were cut back, 1 base at V and 15 bases at J, with 12 bases in the middle. This CDR3 spans 12 amino acids. Time point specified: after neoadjuvant nivolumab, at surgical resection. Patients had HPV-negative, locally advanced oral cavity squamous cell carcinoma. Assay: immunoSEQ multiplex PCR; the TCRdb copy retains only in-frame clones and omits some. Among tens of thousands of clones listed, roughly 45% were seen once. The clonotype originates from a person aged 35-79 years with oral cavity squamous cell carcinoma. Here the sequenced sample was tumor tissue, taken after nivolumab (anti-PD-1) treatment. This chain joins TRBV7-2 and TRBJ2-2; no firm D call. The CDR3 loop is CASSLESVRMFF. The CDR3 DNA reads as TGTGCCAGCAGCTTAGAATCTGTAAGGATGTTTTTT. Based on the CDR3 plus reference TRBV7-2 and TRBJ2-2, the full variable domain is GAGVSQSPSNKVTEKGKDVELRCDPISGHTALYWYRQSLGQGLEFLIYFQGNSAPDKSGLPSDRFSAERTGGSVSTLTIQRTQQEDSAVYLCASSLESVRMFFGEGSRLTVL.